A single sample is the source of the 26 T cell receptor beta chains below, sequenced in a study of cytomegalovirus exposure and HLA in healthy donors. The PCR made use of 60 Vbeta and 13 Jbeta primers. Method: immunoSEQ multiplex PCR; TCRdb's copy keeps in-frame clones and lacks some. The table includes 90,000 to 120,000 clones, roughly 73% detected once. The sequencing input was PBMCs. Every receptor here comes from a man aged 25-45 years in good health and CMV-seronegative.

With regard to this clone: At one end the junction does not follow the germline gene, possibly because of a read error. The chain couples TRBV7-9 to TRBJ2-7, with D maybe TRBD1 (5 bases). The germline V gene encodes CDR1 SEHNR and CDR2 FQNEAQ (reference sequence). CDR3 length: 12 amino acids. The CDR3 spells CSSSLDISGQYF. CDR3 nucleotides: TGTTCCAGCAGCTTGGACATATCCGGGCAGTACTTC.

J is TRBJ2-7 and V is TRBV7-3, with 9 bases lining up with TRBD1. Losses at the gene ends were 3 bases for V and 2 bases for J; bases not matched to a gene: 5. The germline gives CDR1 SGHTA, CDR2 FQGTGA. This CDR3 region has 15 residues. The CDR3 sequence: CASSFSGQGPYEQYF. DNA for the CDR3: TGTGCCAGCAGCTTCTCGGGACAGGGACCCTACGAGCAGTACTTC.

This chain uses TRBV4-1 with TRBJ1-6; 11 nucleotides line up with TRBD1. This CDR3 region has 16 residues. Germline loops: CDR1 MGHRA, CDR2 YSYEKL. V dropped 1 base and J dropped 8; count of bases not matched to a gene: 4. In nucleotides, the CDR3 is TGCGCCAGCAGCCAAGGGACAGGGGGCTGGGATTCACCCCTCCACTTT. Its protein is CASSQGTGGWDSPLHF.

The rearrangement joins TRBV6-1 to TRBJ2-1; D ambiguous. This CDR3 region has 14 residues. V lost 5 bases to trimming and J lost 8 bases, with 16 bases between them. Per the germline V gene, CDR1 is MNHNS and CDR2 is SASEGT. This CDR3 is CASSTEPMGYEQFF. In DNA form, the CDR3 reads TGTGCCAGCAGTACCGAGCCGATGGGCTATGAGCAGTTCTTC.

This chain uses TRBV2 with TRBJ2-5, with TRBD2 matching over 11 bases. The CDR3 covers 18 residues. Germline V CDR1 and CDR2: SNHLY, FYNNEI. V lost 1 base to trimming and J lost 4 bases; unmatched junction nucleotides: 11. CDR3 nucleotides: TGTGCCAGCAGTGAAGGGAGGGTAGCGGGGGGGAGAACAGAGACCCAGTACTTC. It specifies CASSEGRVAGGRTETQYF.

In its sample, this clone was seen a few times. V is TRBV4-1 and J is TRBJ1-1, with 8 bases lining up with TRBD1. This CDR3 spans 16 amino acids. V trimming: 3 bases; J trimming: 1 base; junction bases outside the gene matches: 7. The germline V gene encodes CDR1 MGHRA and CDR2 YSYEKL. For the CDR3, the DNA is TGCGCCAGCAGCCACGGACAGGGTCAATGGAACACTGAAGCTTTCTTT. This codes for CASSHGQGQWNTEAFF.

CDR3 sequence (DNA): TGCGCCAGCAGCCAAGGCCCTGCGGCAAAAGCGCAGTATTTT. It is translated as CASSQGPAAKAQYF. This chain uses TRBV4-1 with TRBJ2-3, with D uncertain. CDR3 length equals 14 residues. Germline V gene sequence: CDR1 MGHRA, CDR2 YSYEKL. V lost 1 base and J 10 bases, leaving 15 bases between the germline ends.

The V call is TRBV2, the J call TRBJ2-5, with 9 bases identical to TRBD1. CDR1 and CDR2 (germline): SNHLY, FYNNEI. The CDR3 runs 14 residues. Germline trimming cut 3 bases from V and 4 bases from J; bases unmatched to any gene: 3. The CDR3 DNA reads TGTGCCAGCAGTGACACGGGACAGGGAGAGACCCAGTACTTC. Its translation is CASSDTGQGETQYF.

The chain is built from TRBV30 and TRBJ1-4, with no clear D. CDR1 and CDR2 (germline): GTSNPN, SVGIG (reference sequence). This CDR3 has 13 residues. The V end lost 0 bases, the J end lost 6 bases, and 8 bases lay between the germline ends. The CDR3 region has the DNA TGTGCCTGGAGTGTAAGCGGATATGAAAAACTGTTTTTT. It translates to CAWSVSGYEKLFF. Complete variable domain (other parts from reference TRBV30 and TRBJ1-4): SQTIHQWPATLVQPVGSPLSLECTVEGTSNPNLYWYRQAAGRGLQLLFYSVGIGQISSEVPQNLSASRPQDRQFILSSKKLLLSDSGFYLCAWSVSGYEKLFFGSGTQLSVL.

J is TRBJ2-2 and V is TRBV9; 8 nucleotides line up with TRBD2. Per germline, CDR1 SGDLS and CDR2 YYNGEE. V was pared by 4 bases and J by 1 base, with 3 bases of the junction left unmatched. CDR3 size: 15 residues. CDR3 in DNA: TGTGCCAGCAGCCCCGGGACTAGGAACACCGGGGAGCTGTTTTTT. Protein product: CASSPGTRNTGELFF.

This chain uses TRBV7-2 with TRBJ1-3, with a weak D call TRBD1 (6 bases). This CDR3 region has 16 residues. The germline V gene has CDR1 SGHTA and CDR2 FQGNSA. The germline V and J ends were trimmed by 1 base and 2 bases, with 12 bases remaining between them. CDR3 nucleotide sequence: TGTGCCAGCAGCTTAGTGTCTGGGGGCACTGGAAACACCATATATTTT. This encodes CASSLVSGGTGNTIYF.

The chain couples TRBV30 to TRBJ1-1; D is perhaps TRBD1 (5 bases). Germline-derived CDR1 and CDR2 are GTSNPN and SVGIG (reference sequence). The CDR3 totals 16 residues. V lost 2 bases and J lost 0, with 16 bases in between. The CDR3 DNA is TGTGCCTGGAGTTGGGGGGGTAGAGGATTGAACACTGAAGCTTTCTTT. Protein: CAWSWGGRGLNTEAFF.

Regarding this clone: This sample includes further DNA sequences coding for the same CDR3. The chain links TRBV9 to TRBJ1-3; possible D gene TRBD1, 5 bases. Germline loops: CDR1 SGDLS, CDR2 YYNGEE. Trimming shortened V by 3 bases and J by 2 bases, and 12 bases separated the two germline ends. This CDR3 spans 15 amino acids. The CDR3 is CASSATGGAGNTIYF. DNA for the CDR3: TGTGCCAGCAGCGCTACTGGGGGGGCTGGAAACACCATATATTTT.

The V call is TRBV2, the J call TRBJ2-2; possibly TRBD1 for D (5 bases). CDR3 length: 14 residues. Per germline, CDR1 SNHLY and CDR2 FYNNEI. V was cut by 10 bases and J by 6 bases, with 18 bases left in between. CDR3 sequence reads: CATRKGVQSGELFF. DNA for the CDR3: TGTGCCACCCGAAAAGGGGTTCAATCCGGGGAGCTGTTTTTT. The whole variable domain, remainder taken from reference TRBV2 and TRBJ2-2, is EPEVTQTPSHQVTQMGQEVILRCVPISNHLYFYWYRQILGQKVEFLVSFYNNEISEKSEIFDDQFSVERPDGSNFTLKIRSTKLEDSAMYFCATRKGVQSGELFFGEGSRLTVL.

The chain carries TRBV27 and TRBJ2-3, with D possibly matching TRBD2 (6 bases). The CDR3 runs to 14 residues. Germline V gene data show CDR1 as MNHEY and CDR2 as SMNVEV (reference sequence). The V gene lost 4 bases and the J gene lost 3 bases, with 11 bases spanning the gap. CDR3 loop: CASSSRTTTDTQYF. The CDR3 DNA is TGTGCCAGCAGTTCCAGGACTACTACAGATACGCAGTATTTT.

The V call is TRBV6-1, the J call TRBJ2-2; TRBD1 aligns across 9 bases. The V gene's germline CDR1 is MNHNS and CDR2 SASEGT. This CDR3 is 17 amino acids long. J gave up 1 base and V 0 bases, and 3 bases lay outside the gene matches. For the CDR3, the DNA is TGTGCCAGCAGTGAAGCCGGGACAGGGCTGAACACCGGGGAGCTGTTTTTT. Amino acid sequence: CASSEAGTGLNTGELFF.

The chain is built from TRBV27 and TRBJ2-5; the match to TRBD2 covers 7 bases. The assigned J gene may be wrong: the sequence end matches TRBJ2-7 better. Germline values: CDR1 MNHEY, CDR2 SMNVEV (reference sequence). The CDR3 is 14 residues long. The CDR3 loop is CASKRGSGPYEQYF. CDR3 DNA sequence: TGTGCCAGCAAGCGGGGTTCAGGTCCCTACGAGCAGTACTTC.

This chain connects TRBV9 to TRBJ2-2; 8 bases are a match to TRBD1. The germline V gene has CDR1 SGDLS and CDR2 YYNGEE. Trimming cost V 4 bases and J 4 bases; bases outside gene matches: 6. CDR3 size: 15 residues. In DNA, the CDR3 is TGTGCCAGCAGCCCCTGGACAGGGAGCACCGGGGAGCTGTTTTTT. Translation: CASSPWTGSTGELFF.

As DNA, the CDR3 is TGTGCCAGCTCACCAGAGGGAGCCCTCACAGATACGCAGTATTTT. Protein sequence: CASSPEGALTDTQYF. The J gene is TRBJ2-3, the V gene TRBV18, with a weak D call TRBD2 (5 bases). The germline V and J ends were trimmed by 2 bases and 2 bases, with 11 bases remaining between them. CDR3 size: 15 residues. CDR1 is KGHSH, CDR2 LQKENI, per germline.

J is TRBJ1-1 and V is TRBV18; 7 nucleotides agree with TRBD1. CDR3 length equals 15 residues. V shed 1 base and J 10 bases; nucleotides not matched to a gene: 12. Per germline, CDR1 KGHSH and CDR2 LQKENI. The CDR3 reads CASSPQTGQPGGAFF. The CDR3 DNA reads TGTGCCAGCTCACCACAGACGGGACAGCCCGGGGGAGCTTTCTTT. The full variable domain, in which reference TRBV18 and TRBJ1-1 provide the parts outside the CDR3, is NAGVMQNPRHLVRRRGQEARLRCSPMKGHSHVYWYRQLPEEGLKFMVYLQKENIIDESGMPKERFSAEFPKEGPSILRIQQVVRGDSAAYFCASSPQTGQPGGAFFGQGTRLTVV.

The V and J genes are TRBV5-1 and TRBJ2-5; no clear D. Germline lookup yields CDR1 SGHRS and CDR2 YFSETQ. The CDR3 length is 14 residues. V shed 2 bases and J shed 3 bases, with 11 bases lying between them. In nucleotides, the CDR3 is TGCGCCAGCAGCTTAGGCCAGGTAAAAGAGACCCAGTACTTC. Amino acids: CASSLGQVKETQYF.

This clone has more than one count but fewer than ten. The rearrangement uses TRBV9 and TRBJ2-1, with D perhaps TRBD1 (6 bases). Germline-derived CDR1 and CDR2 are SGDLS and YYNGEE. The length of the CDR3 is 14 residues. The germline V and J ends were trimmed by 7 bases and 2 bases, with 13 bases remaining between them. The DNA for the CDR3 is TGTGCCAGCCCAGACAGGTTGACCTACAATGAGCAGTTCTTC. It encodes CASPDRLTYNEQFF. The variable domain in full, completed from reference TRBV9 and TRBJ2-1, reads DSGVTQTPKHLITATGQRVTLRCSPRSGDLSVYWYQQSLDQGLQFLIQYYNGEERAKGNILERFSAQQFPDLHSELNLSSLELGDSALYFCASPDRLTYNEQFFGPGTRLTVL.

The chain uses TRBV27 and TRBJ1-2; TRBD1 might be the D (6 bases). The germline V gene encodes CDR1 MNHEY and CDR2 SMNVEV (reference sequence). The V end was cut by 8 bases, the J end by 2 bases, with 15 bases between. This CDR3 has 14 amino acids. CDR3 DNA sequence: TGTGCCAGCGCGGTAGCGGGGACAAACTATGGCTACACCTTC. Translating gives CASAVAGTNYGYTF.

This clone has only one observation. The chain joins TRBV28 to TRBJ2-7; TRBD2 might be the D (6 bases). The V gene's germline CDR1 is MDHEN and CDR2 SYDVKM. V was cut by 7 bases and J by 6 bases, with 13 bases left in between. The length of the CDR3 is 12 residues. Written as DNA, the CDR3 is TGTGCCAGCAACCCCATGGGGGGCGAGCAGTACTTC. It codes for CASNPMGGEQYF. The full variable domain, rest sourced from reference TRBV28 and TRBJ2-7, is DVKVTQSSRYLVKRTGEKVFLECVQDMDHENMFWYRQDPGLGLRLIYFSYDVKMKEKGDIPEGYSVSREKKERFSLILESASTNQTSMYLCASNPMGGEQYFGPGTRLTVT.

This chain joins TRBV28 and TRBJ1-4; maybe TRBD1 (6 bases). Germline loops: CDR1 MDHEN, CDR2 SYDVKM. V lost 5 bases, J lost 10 bases, and 14 bases lay in between. The CDR3 extends over 13 amino acids. CDR3 nucleotide sequence: TGTGCCAGCAGTACAGGGATCACCGGAAAACTGTTTTTT. Its protein product is CASSTGITGKLFF.

The chain joins TRBV5-1 to TRBJ2-1; 10 positions agree with TRBD1. This CDR3 is 19 amino acids long. The germline V gene has CDR1 SGHRS and CDR2 YFSETQ. The V and J ends lost 0 bases and 0 bases, in that order; junction bases with no gene match: 9. The CDR3 reads CASSLGTGGSRSSYNEQFF. CDR3 DNA: TGCGCCAGCAGCTTGGGGACAGGGGGTTCCAGGAGCTCCTACAATGAGCAGTTCTTC.